The 23 T cell receptor beta chains in this list originate from one sample, sequenced in a study of CD8 T cells in ankylosing spondylitis (dated by TCRdb to the late 2010s). General conclusions and limits of the study: A TCR beta motif made up of fewer than 10 highly homologous amino acid variants appeared to be characteristic of blood from ankylosing spondylitis patients.

Libraries were built with 5' RACE. Data came from an Illumina HiSeq 2500. The raw public reads went through TCRdb reprocessing: fastp at Q25, MiXCR clone calling, in-frame beta chains kept. All rows with the same CDR3 protein become a single entry with the most common DNA and genes. For this sample there are approximately 520,000 distinct CDR3 sequences; about 5.4% appear just once. The ten top clones hold roughly 3.3% of the sample. Their specific antigens are unknown. The sequenced sample was blood, either unsorted or a sorted T cell fraction (not recorded which). These receptor sequences come from a male donor with ankylosing spondylitis.

This clonotype was seen at least ten times. The chain has TRBV11-2 and TRBJ1-6; no clear D gene. The CDR3 totals 13 residues. Germline assignment: CDR1 SGHAT and CDR2 FQNNGV. Trimming stripped 1 base from V and 7 bases from J, with 5 bases between. CDR3 protein: CASSLVQNSPLHF. CDR3 bases: TGTGCCAGCAGCTTAGTGCAGAATTCACCCCTCCACTTT. The variable domain in full, with the rest retrieved from reference TRBV11-2 and TRBJ1-6, is EAGVAQSPRYKIIEKRQSVAFWCNPISGHATLYWYQQILGQGPKLLIQFQNNGVVDDSQLPKDRFSAERLKGVDSTLKIQPAKLEDSAVYLCASSLVQNSPLHFGNGTRLTVT.

This clonotype has at least ten counts. CDR3 sequence reads: CASAPLSERRSTDTQYF. The CDR3 bases are TGTGCCAGCGCCCCCCTTAGTGAGCGGAGAAGCACAGATACGCAGTATTTT. The chain links TRBV27 to TRBJ2-3, with D maybe TRBD2 (5 bases). Trimming shortened V by 8 bases and J by 0 bases, and 21 bases separated the two germline ends. This CDR3 is 17 amino acids long. Per germline, CDR1 MNHEY and CDR2 SMNVEV (reference sequence).

This clonotype was seen many times. The chain couples TRBV12-3 or TRBV12-4 to TRBJ2-5; TRBD2 matches 7 bases. The CDR3 has 12 residues. V gave up 6 bases and J gave up 5 bases; unmatched junction bases: 3. In DNA, the CDR3 is TGTGCCAGCAGCTTTAGCGGGGAGACCCAGTACTTC. This codes for CASSFSGETQYF.

The chain is built from TRBV2 and TRBJ2-5; either TRBD1 or TRBD2 may fit D (5 bases each). Per the germline V gene, CDR1 is SNHLY and CDR2 is FYNNEI. Trimming took 4 bases from V and 2 from J, leaving 8 bases between them. This CDR3 region has 13 residues. CDR3: CASSGGAQETQYF. As DNA, the CDR3 is TGTGCCAGCAGTGGAGGGGCTCAAGAGACCCAGTACTTC.

This clonotype was found many times. The chain carries TRBV15 and TRBJ1-2; D not resolved. CDR1 and CDR2 (germline): LNHNV, YYDKDF (reference sequence). V lost 0 bases, J lost 4 bases, and 9 bases lay in between. The CDR3 contains 14 residues. CDR3 sequence (DNA): TGTGCCACCAGCAGAGATCTGGCCGTCTATGGCTACACCTTC. This codes for CATSRDLAVYGYTF.

This chain links TRBV6-1 with TRBJ2-7; 9 nucleotides match TRBD1. The J segment lost 2 bases and the V segment lost 4 bases, leaving 3 bases of the junction unmatched. Germline V gene lookup returns CDR1 MNHNS and CDR2 SASEGT. CDR3 length: 14 amino acids. In DNA form, the CDR3 reads TGTGCCAGCAGTGTAGGACAGGGGACCTACGAGCAGTACTTC. Amino acid sequence: CASSVGQGTYEQYF.

This clonotype came up many times. The chain has TRBV7-2 and TRBJ1-2; D call uncertain. In germline, CDR1 is SGHTA, CDR2 FQGNSA. V gave up 3 bases and J gave up 6 bases, with 11 bases separating them. CDR3 length: 13 residues. CDR3 protein: CASSFGRIDGYTF. The CDR3 nucleotides are TGTGCCAGCAGCTTCGGACGGATCGATGGCTACACCTTC.

This clonotype was seen many times. The chain uses TRBV12-3 or TRBV12-4 and TRBJ2-5, with unresolved D. Trimming pared 10 bases from V and 5 bases from J, leaving 14 bases between. This CDR3 contains 12 residues. CDR3 in amino acids: CATAEACETQYF. The CDR3 DNA is TGTGCCACAGCTGAGGCCTGTGAGACCCAGTACTTC.

This clonotype was detected a few times. This rearrangement joins TRBV7-9 to TRBJ1-2; 7 positions agree with TRBD1. Losses at the gene ends were 5 bases for V and 7 bases for J; bases not matched to a gene: 7. The CDR3 length is 13 residues. From germline, CDR1 is SEHNR and CDR2 FQNEAQ (reference sequence). CDR3 residues: CASSPPTGSGYTF. In DNA, the CDR3 is TGTGCCAGCAGCCCCCCGACAGGGTCTGGCTACACCTTC.

Ten or more counts support this clonotype. This chain links TRBV9 with TRBJ2-7, with D maybe TRBD2 (6 bases). Germline CDR1 SGDLS, CDR2 YYNGEE. This CDR3 contains 13 residues. The CDR3 nucleotides are TGTGCTTCGGGCGGGGCGCGATCCGACGAGCAGTACTTC. Protein product: CASGGARSDEQYF.

This clonotype was seen many times. The chain combines TRBV4-2 with TRBJ2-1, with TRBD1 matching 7 bases. The length of the CDR3 is 15 residues. CDR1 and CDR2 from the germline V gene are LGHNA and YNFKEQ. V dropped 6 bases and J dropped 4; count of bases not matched to a gene: 9. The CDR3: CASRQTGVNYNEQFF. The CDR3 DNA is TGTGCCAGCAGGCAAACAGGGGTAAATTACAATGAGCAGTTCTTC.

This clonotype was counted at least ten times. CDR3 DNA sequence: TGTGCCAGCAGAAAGGACAGGGGGCGGACAGATACGCAGTATTTT. This sequence encodes CASRKDRGRTDTQYF. The genes are TRBV7-9 and TRBJ2-3, with 11 bases that match TRBD1. Germline loops: CDR1 SEHNR, CDR2 FQNEAQ (reference sequence). The CDR3 has 15 residues. The V segment lost 6 bases and the J segment 3 bases; nucleotides outside the gene matches: 5.

Ten or more counts support this clonotype. The genes are TRBV4-2 and TRBJ1-5; perhaps TRBD1 as D (6 bases). Looked up from germline, CDR1 is LGHNA and CDR2 is YNFKEQ. Trimming left V 0 bases short and J 4 bases short, with 10 bases between. The CDR3 totals 15 residues. The CDR3 is CASSQEDSPNQPQHF. Written as DNA, the CDR3 is TGTGCCAGCAGCCAAGAGGACAGCCCAAATCAGCCCCAGCATTTT.

This clonotype was seen ten or more times. The chain joins TRBV28 to TRBJ2-1; TRBD2 agrees at 9 bases. Germline trimming cut 3 bases from V and 2 bases from J; bases unmatched to any gene: 8. Germline values: CDR1 MDHEN, CDR2 SYDVKM. This CDR3 has 17 residues. CDR3: CASSFPGTSRPYNEQFF. DNA of the CDR3: TGTGCCAGCAGTTTCCCCGGGACTAGCCGCCCCTACAATGAGCAGTTCTTC. Combining the CDR3 with reference TRBV28 and TRBJ2-1 gives the whole variable domain DVKVTQSSRYLVKRTGEKVFLECVQDMDHENMFWYRQDPGLGLRLIYFSYDVKMKEKGDIPEGYSVSREKKERFSLILESASTNQTSMYLCASSFPGTSRPYNEQFFGPGTRLTVL.

This clonotype was found many times. CDR3 coding DNA: TGTGCCAGCAGCCCCGTCGGGACTAGCGGGGTGAATGAGCAGTTCTTC. Protein: CASSPVGTSGVNEQFF. The V gene is TRBV7-3, the J gene TRBJ2-1, with 13 bases fitting TRBD2. The germline V gene has CDR1 SGHTA and CDR2 FQGTGA. CDR3 length equals 16 residues. Losses at the gene ends were 5 bases for V and 7 bases for J; bases not matched to a gene: 8.

This clonotype was detected many times. CDR3 amino acids: CASSSNREGYTF. DNA for the CDR3: TGTGCCAGCAGCTCCAACAGGGAAGGCTACACCTTC. The chain couples TRBV7-9 to TRBJ1-2; possibly TRBD1 for D (6 bases). Germline V gene sequence: CDR1 SEHNR, CDR2 FQNEAQ (reference sequence). The CDR3 loop spans 12 amino acids. Trimming stripped 4 bases from V and 8 bases from J, with 11 bases between. Full variable domain (missing parts from reference TRBV7-9 and TRBJ1-2): DTGVSQNPRHKITKRGQNVTFRCDPISEHNRLYWYRQTLGQGPEFLTYFQNEAQLEKSRLLSDRFSAERPKGSFSTLEIQRTEQGDSAMYLCASSSNREGYTFGSGTRLTVV.

This clonotype was seen at least ten times. V gene TRBV7-9 combines with J gene TRBJ1-3; maybe TRBD1 (6 bases). Germline V CDR1 and CDR2: SEHNR, FQNEAQ (reference sequence). There are 15 residues in the CDR3. Trimming pared 6 bases from V and 4 bases from J, leaving 16 bases between. The CDR3 DNA sequence: TGTGCCAGCAGGCAACAGGGTGGCGGGGGAAACACCATATATTTT. Its protein product is CASRQQGGGGNTIYF.

This clonotype was counted at least ten times. The CDR3 DNA reads TGTGCCAGCAGCTGGTGGACAGGGGCGTCGTTCTTC. This translates into CASSWWTGASFF. The chain employs TRBV5-5 and TRBJ2-1, with 9 positions matching TRBD1. Looked up from germline, CDR1 is SGHKS and CDR2 is YYEKEE (reference sequence). After removal of 3 bases from V and 15 bases from J, the junction contained 7 bases not matched to a gene. The CDR3 is made up of 12 amino acids.

This sequence joins TRBV20-1 and TRBJ2-7, with D possibly being TRBD1 or TRBD2 (6 bases each). Germline lookup yields CDR1 DFQATT and CDR2 SNEGSKA (reference sequence). The CDR3 has 15 residues. Trimming left V 4 bases short and J 2 bases short, with 18 bases between. The CDR3, as DNA: TGCAGTGCTAACCCGCCGGGGGCCCCCCCCTACGAGCAGTACTTC. It translates to CSANPPGAPPYEQYF.

This clonotype was counted ten times or more. V usage is TRBV6-5 and J usage is TRBJ2-7, with 8 bases aligning to TRBD1. The CDR3 is made up of 15 amino acids. V trimming: 0 bases; J trimming: 5 bases; junction bases outside the gene matches: 6. Germline-derived CDR1 and CDR2 are MNHEY and SVGAGI. The CDR3 is CASSYSSDRAHEQYF. Here the CDR3 DNA reads TGTGCCAGCAGTTACTCGTCGGACAGGGCGCACGAGCAGTACTTC.

This clonotype was found many times. V and J are TRBV20-1 and TRBJ1-5; 7 nucleotides align to TRBD1. The CDR3 length is 13 residues. Per the germline V gene, CDR1 is DFQATT and CDR2 is SNEGSKA (reference sequence). V shed 1 base, J shed 7 bases, and the junction held 4 bases outside the gene matches. The CDR3 bases are TGCAGTGCTAGAGCGGGACAGAGGCAGCCCCAGCATTTT. Translation gives CSARAGQRQPQHF.

V is TRBV11-2 and J is TRBJ2-7; D unresolved. The germline V gene has CDR1 SGHAT and CDR2 FQNNGV. This CDR3 contains 14 residues. Trimming left V 2 bases short and J 0 bases short, with 8 bases between. The CDR3 nucleotides are TGTGCCAGCAGCTTAATCGTCGGCTCCTACGAGCAGTACTTC. This encodes CASSLIVGSYEQYF.

The chain carries TRBV27 and TRBJ2-1; maybe TRBD2 (5 bases). The germline gives CDR1 MNHEY, CDR2 SMNVEV (reference sequence). The CDR3 loop spans 16 amino acids. The V end lost 1 base, the J end lost 8 bases, and 18 bases lay between the germline ends. For the CDR3, the DNA is TGTGCCAGCAGTTTATTCTCTTTCTCGGGGTGGGATGAGCAGTTCTTC. As protein: CASSLFSFSGWDEQFF.